The 7 T cell receptor beta chains reported below all come from one sample, sequenced in a study of blood T cell repertoires in COVID-19. Only in-frame clones appear in the TCRdb table, and some are missing; sequencing was by immunoSEQ multiplex PCR. Found here are fewer than 150,000 clones, around four fifths of them singletons; the top ten hold roughly 8%. The sample comprised peripheral blood. The receptors originated from a woman aged 40 to 55 with acute or convalescent COVID-19.

This chain joins TRBV18 and TRBJ1-2; 9 nucleotides match TRBD1. V lost 4 bases, J lost 4 bases, and 4 bases stayed unmatched. Germline values: CDR1 KGHSH, CDR2 LQKENI. The CDR3 length is 14 residues. CDR3 sequence: CASSREDRGYGYTF. CDR3 nucleotide sequence: TGTGCCAGCTCACGGGAGGACAGGGGCTATGGCTACACCTTC.

This chain uses TRBV18 with TRBJ1-2; perhaps TRBD1 as D (5 bases). Germline V gene sequence: CDR1 KGHSH, CDR2 LQKENI. V was pared by 2 bases and J by 4 bases, with 14 bases between. This CDR3 comprises 15 residues. CDR3 sequence: CASSPGAGLGYGYTF. Written as DNA, the CDR3 is TGTGCCAGCTCACCAGGGGCAGGGCTTGGCTATGGCTACACCTTC.

The CDR3 region is CASSVQGFEAFF. CDR3 DNA: TGTGCCAGTAGTGTACAGGGGTTTGAAGCTTTCTTT. The chain couples TRBV19 to TRBJ1-1; TRBD1 agrees at 7 bases. Germline loops: CDR1 LNHDA, CDR2 SQIVND (reference sequence). V lost 5 bases and J lost 7; bases outside the gene matches: 4. The CDR3 extends over 12 amino acids.

The count of this clone is one. The chain recombines TRBV2 with TRBJ2-3, with D perhaps matching TRBD2 (6 bases). Trimming took 8 bases from V and 6 from J, leaving 15 bases between them. Germline CDR1 reads SNHLY; CDR2 reads FYNNEI. The CDR3 has 13 residues. The CDR3 nucleotides read TGTGCCAGCGCGAGACTAGGTACGGATACGCAGTATTTT. It yields the protein CASARLGTDTQYF.

For the CDR3, the DNA is TGTGCCAGCAGACCTTTGACAGGGCTACAGAACACTGAAGCTTTCTTT. Protein product: CASRPLTGLQNTEAFF. The V gene is TRBV27, the J gene TRBJ1-1; 7 bases agree with TRBD1. Trimming at V came to 6 bases and at J to 1 base, leaving 11 bases not matched to a gene. This CDR3 contains 16 residues. Germline CDR1 and CDR2: MNHEY and SMNVEV (reference sequence).

V and J are TRBV5-6 and TRBJ1-4, with 8 bases matching TRBD1. This CDR3 contains 15 residues. J lost 7 bases, V lost 1 base, and 6 bases had no gene match. In germline, CDR1 is SGHDT, CDR2 YYEEEE. The CDR3 sequence: CASSLTDRVREKLFF. DNA for the CDR3: TGTGCCAGCAGCTTGACGGACAGGGTGCGTGAAAAACTGTTTTTT.

V usage is TRBV18 and J usage is TRBJ2-7; the D is unclear. Trimming took 2 bases from V and 4 from J, leaving 12 bases between them. This CDR3 has 14 amino acids. Germline CDR1 KGHSH, CDR2 LQKENI. The CDR3: CASSPTGSYYEQYF. Written as DNA, the CDR3 is TGTGCCAGCTCACCAACCGGGTCCTATTACGAGCAGTACTTC.